This TCR beta chain derives from a study of T cell repertoires in cytomegalovirus infection. The CDR3 loop spans 17 amino acids. V gave up 6 bases and J gave up 4 bases; unmatched junction bases: 12. From germline, CDR1 is DFQATT and CDR2 SNEGSKA (reference sequence). MiXCR, applied by TCRdb to the reads, yields one record per CDR3 protein. Of a few hundred thousand distinct CDR3 sequences listed, roughly 20% are singletons. The sequencing input was PBMCs. The receptor was isolated from a human donor in good health (CMV status not recorded). Some clones in this sample may be carry-over from other donors' samples. This chain connects TRBV20-1 to TRBJ2-3; 14 bases fit TRBD2. The CDR3 region is CSAGPLTSGGAADTQYF. CDR3 nucleotides: TGCAGTGCCGGCCCCCTGACTAGCGGGGGGGCGGCAGATACGCAGTATTTT.